The 27 T cell receptor beta chains in this list originate from one sample, sequenced in a study of blood T cells in healthy people across ages. Next came a second PCR, run for about 6 to 11 cycles, which used a sample-barcoded 5' primer along with a J-beta primer mix. TCRdb reanalysed the 5' RACE reads using MiXCR and keeps one entry per CDR3 protein. Here the sample spans under 950,000 distinct CDR3 sequences, 22% being singletons. Material: blood. The receptors stem from a man between 65 and 80 years old in good health.

Notes on this clonotype: One end of the junction is discordant with germline, which a read error may explain. This chain links TRBV6-4 with TRBJ1-5; 9 bases map to TRBD1. Germline values: CDR1 MRHNA, CDR2 SNTAGT. The CDR3 sequence is 14 residues long. The CDR3 DNA follows: TGCGCCAGCAGTGACACAGGGGGCTTTCAGCCCCAGCATTTT. Encoded protein: CASSDTGGFQPQHF.

There are a few counts of this clonotype. The chain couples TRBV20-1 to TRBJ2-3; D unresolved. The CDR3 is 14 amino acids. With 6 bases removed from V and 1 base from J, the gap between germline ends came to 14 bases. CDR1 DFQATT and CDR2 SNEGSKA come from the germline V gene (reference sequence). CDR3 loop: CSARGDGGTDTQYF. The CDR3 bases are TGCAGTGCCCGAGGTGATGGGGGCACAGATACGCAGTATTTT.

The chain uses TRBV9 and TRBJ2-1; possibly TRBD2 for D (6 bases). The V gene's germline CDR1 is SGDLS and CDR2 YYNGEE. Trimming shortened V by 2 bases and J by 7 bases, and 16 bases separated the two germline ends. The CDR3 is 15 amino acids. The CDR3 DNA reads TGTGCCAGCAGCGTTTTAGCGGACGTCAGTAATGAGCAGTTCTTC. It translates to CASSVLADVSNEQFF.

This chain connects TRBV12-3 or TRBV12-4 to TRBJ1-3, with D unclear. This CDR3 contains 16 residues. Deletions cut 5 bases from V and 4 bases from J, with 18 bases between. The CDR3 is CASSPLGGLGGNTIYF. CDR3 DNA: TGTGCCAGCAGTCCCCTGGGAGGGCTAGGCGGAAACACCATATATTTT.

This clonotype appeared many times. The chain joins TRBV29-1 to TRBJ2-5; 7 bases match TRBD2. The CDR3 is 15 residues long. Trimming cost V 3 bases and J 9 bases; bases outside gene matches: 16. The germline gives CDR1 SQVTM, CDR2 ANQGSEA. CDR3 region: CSVDLASGPAKAQYF. As DNA, the CDR3 is TGCAGCGTTGACCTGGCTAGCGGACCGGCTAAGGCCCAGTACTTC.

V is TRBV12-3 or TRBV12-4 and J is TRBJ1-5; 10 bases are shared with TRBD1. The CDR3 loop spans 16 amino acids. V lost 3 bases, J lost 6 bases, and 8 bases stayed unmatched. This chain's CDR3 is CASSFETGGVRQPQHF. In DNA form, the CDR3 reads TGTGCCAGCAGTTTTGAGACAGGGGGCGTTCGTCAGCCCCAGCATTTT.

The sample holds a few counts of this clonotype. This chain uses TRBV2 with TRBJ1-2; the D gene is possibly TRBD1 (6 bases). Per the germline V gene, CDR1 is SNHLY and CDR2 is FYNNEI. The CDR3 spans 14 residues. V was shortened by 6 bases and J by 3 bases, with 14 bases between the two germline ends. CDR3 sequence: CASRATGIDYGYTF. The CDR3 DNA reads TGTGCCAGCAGGGCCACAGGGATCGACTATGGCTACACCTTC.

The chain uses TRBV29-1 and TRBJ1-4; D is perhaps TRBD1 (5 bases). This CDR3 contains 14 residues. V gave up 6 bases and J gave up 9 bases, with 20 bases separating them. The germline V gene has CDR1 SQVTM and CDR2 ANQGSEA. In nucleotides, the CDR3 is TGCAGCGTCGCTGTTAGTGGACATAGCCAAAAACTGTTTTTT. Its protein product is CSVAVSGHSQKLFF.

This clonotype was counted a few times. The CDR3 DNA follows: TGCGCCAGCAGCTTAAGGGCAGGAAAGGCCTACGAGCAGTACTTC. Translation gives CASSLRAGKAYEQYF. The chain combines TRBV5-1 with TRBJ2-7; D is undetermined. The CDR3 is made up of 15 amino acids. Germline V CDR1 and CDR2: SGHRS, YFSETQ. With 2 bases removed from V and 2 bases from J, the gap between germline ends came to 14 bases.

This clonotype was counted a few times. CDR3 nucleotide sequence: TGCAGCGTTGAAGATCTTGAGGGTGGGAAGGGCTACACCTTC. This translates into CSVEDLEGGKGYTF. The rearrangement joins TRBV29-1 to TRBJ1-2, with no clear D. V shed 0 bases and J shed 8 bases, with 16 bases lying between them. Germline-derived CDR1 and CDR2 are SQVTM and ANQGSEA. The CDR3 consists of 14 residues.

For this clonotype: The junction and the germline gene differ at one end; a read error may be behind it. CDR3 bases: TGTGCCGGCAGTGACAGAGCCTACGAGCAGTACTTC. It encodes CAGSDRAYEQYF. This chain links TRBV2 with TRBJ2-1, with D maybe TRBD1 (5 bases). TRBJ2-7 matches the DNA end more closely, so the J call is doubtful. The germline gives CDR1 SNHLY, CDR2 FYNNEI. This CDR3 is built from 12 residues.

The chain recombines TRBV7-8 with TRBJ2-1; 8 bases fit TRBD1. The J call is in doubt because the DNA end fits TRBJ2-5 better. CDR1 and CDR2 from the germline V gene are SGHVS and FQNEAQ. This CDR3 is 15 amino acids long. CDR3 DNA sequence: TGTGCCAGCAGCAAAACTTCGACAGGGGAAGAGACCCAGTACTTC. Translation: CASSKTSTGEETQYF.

The rearrangement uses TRBV27 and TRBJ2-4; 7 bases line up with TRBD2. The CDR3 spans 11 residues. From germline, CDR1 is MNHEY and CDR2 SMNVEV (reference sequence). Here the CDR3 reads CATWEGNIQYF. The CDR3 region has the DNA TGTGCAACCTGGGAGGGAAACATTCAGTACTTC.

This clonotype appeared a few times. This sequence joins TRBV6-5 and TRBJ2-7; TRBD2 agrees at 13 bases. TRBJ2-5 matches the DNA end more closely, so the J call is doubtful. There are 17 residues in the CDR3. Germline CDR1 and CDR2: MNHEY and SVGAGI. The CDR3 loop reads CASSYQSGTSGTETQYF. The CDR3 DNA reads as TGTGCCAGCAGTTACCAATCCGGGACTAGCGGGACAGAGACCCAGTACTTC.

This clonotype was seen a few times. The rearrangement uses TRBV24-1 and TRBJ2-5; 7 nucleotides align to TRBD1. The DNA end is a closer match to TRBJ2-7, so the J assignment may be wrong. The CDR3 has 18 amino acids. From germline, CDR1 is KGHDR and CDR2 SFDVKD. CDR3 in amino acids: CATSDGKGQSFPPYEQYV. The DNA of the CDR3 is TGTGCCACCAGTGATGGGAAGGGACAGTCGTTTCCACCCTACGAGCAGTACGTC.

In this sample, this clonotype turned up many times. The gene calls are TRBV10-3 and TRBJ2-5, with no clear D. CDR3 length: 13 residues. CDR1 ENHRY and CDR2 SYGVKD come from the germline V gene. Trimming cost V 2 bases and J 0 bases, with 4 bases left between them. The CDR3 is CAISETYQETQYF. The CDR3, as DNA: TGTGCCATCAGTGAGACCTACCAAGAGACCCAGTACTTC.

This clonotype was recorded a few times. This chain connects TRBV5-6 to TRBJ1-3; no reliable D call. Germline V CDR1 and CDR2: SGHDT, YYEEEE. This CDR3 comprises 15 residues. Trimming cost V 2 bases and J 0 bases, with 9 bases left between them. CDR3 loop: CASSFLGSSGNTIYF. The CDR3 nucleotides read TGTGCCAGCAGCTTTTTGGGGAGCTCTGGAAACACCATATATTTT.

The chain employs TRBV6-5 and TRBJ2-3, with D maybe TRBD1 (5 bases). Germline CDR1 MNHEY, CDR2 SVGAGI. CDR3 length: 20 amino acids. V shed 2 bases and J shed 6 bases, with 30 bases lying between them. CDR3 amino acids: CASSYPKGSRRAQLKDTQYF. Here the CDR3 DNA reads TGTGCCAGCAGTTACCCGAAGGGGTCGAGACGGGCCCAATTAAAGGATACGCAGTATTTT.

This clonotype was detected many times. The chain couples TRBV7-6 to TRBJ2-2; D gene unclear. The CDR3 is 13 residues long. V shed 5 bases and J shed 6 bases, with 10 bases lying between them. Per the germline V gene, CDR1 is SGHVS and CDR2 is FNYEAQ. CDR3 sequence (DNA): TGTGCCAGCAGCGTATCCTGGTCCGGGGAGCTGTTTTTT. This encodes CASSVSWSGELFF.

The chain recombines TRBV5-6 with TRBJ2-7; 8 bases align to TRBD1. Losses at the gene ends were 3 bases for V and 4 bases for J; bases not matched to a gene: 12. CDR1 and CDR2 from the germline V gene are SGHDT and YYEEEE. This CDR3 has 16 residues. This chain's CDR3 is CASSSRDRRRFYEQYV. DNA of the CDR3: TGTGCCAGCAGCTCCCGGGACAGGAGAAGGTTTTACGAGCAGTACGTC.

This clonotype was found a few times. The chain carries TRBV5-1 and TRBJ2-3; D remains ambiguous. Germline values: CDR1 SGHRS, CDR2 YFSETQ. Trimming shortened V by 0 bases and J by 5 bases, and 10 bases separated the two germline ends. The length of the CDR3 is 14 residues. CDR3 sequence (DNA): TGCGCCAGCAGCTTGGAGGCGTGGGGAGATACGCAGTATTTT. This translates into CASSLEAWGDTQYF.

The chain joins TRBV12-3 or TRBV12-4 to TRBJ2-5, with D uncertain. Judging by the DNA end, TRBJ2-7 fits better; the J call may be wrong. The length of the CDR3 is 13 residues. CDR3 region: CASSFTDGYEQYF. As DNA, the CDR3 is TGTGCCAGCAGTTTCACAGACGGATACGAGCAGTACTTC.

This chain joins TRBV5-6 and TRBJ1-1; D may be TRBD1 (5 bases). Trimming took 1 base from V and 6 from J, leaving 16 bases between them. There are 15 residues in the CDR3. Germline V CDR1 and CDR2: SGHDT, YYEEEE. The CDR3 is CASSLSMGVRAEAFF. CDR3 nucleotides: TGTGCCAGCAGCTTGTCCATGGGGGTTCGAGCTGAAGCTTTCTTT.

This clonotype was found a few times. This chain connects TRBV28 to TRBJ1-4, with D tentatively TRBD1 (5 bases). V was trimmed by 2 bases and J by 3 bases, leaving 16 bases between them. The CDR3 is made up of 17 amino acids. Germline V gene lookup returns CDR1 MDHEN and CDR2 SYDVKM. CDR3 sequence (DNA): TGTGCCAGCAGTTTAGGGGCCGGTATGCTGGCTAATGAAAAACTGTTTTTT. It is translated as CASSLGAGMLANEKLFF.

Remarks on this clonotype: An end of the junction differs from the germline gene, which may be a read error. V and J are TRBV20-1 and TRBJ2-4; D remains ambiguous. This CDR3 region has 12 residues. Germline V CDR1 and CDR2: DFQATT, SNEGSKA (reference sequence). The DNA for the CDR3 is TGCAGTGCCAGGCATATCAAAAACATTCAGTATTTC. Encoded protein: CSARHIKNIQYF.

The sample holds many counts of this clonotype. The chain has TRBV28 and TRBJ2-6, with 7 bases aligning to TRBD1. CDR1 and CDR2 from the germline V gene are MDHEN and SYDVKM. The V gene end was trimmed by 6 bases and the J gene end by 2 bases; junction bases not matched to a gene: 4. There are 15 residues in the CDR3. CDR3 in amino acids: CASSPTGTGANVLTF. Written as DNA, the CDR3 is TGTGCCAGCAGCCCGACAGGGACTGGGGCCAACGTCCTGACTTTC.

The chain carries TRBV6-1 and TRBJ2-3, with D tentatively TRBD2 (6 bases). The CDR3 is 16 residues long. V was clipped by 6 bases and J by 5 bases, with 21 bases between them. In germline, CDR1 is MNHNS, CDR2 SASEGT. The chain's CDR3 is CASRYQGGSFIDTQYF. The CDR3 DNA reads as TGTGCCAGCAGGTACCAGGGAGGCTCCTTTATAGATACGCAGTATTTT.